This T cell receptor beta chain was found in a study of cytomegalovirus exposure and HLA in healthy donors. Overall study results and limits: The listing of 150 to 200 TCR beta chains classed them as cytomegalovirus-associated. Reports credit the classifier with highly specific, highly sensitive diagnosis of cytomegalovirus status.

Sequenced by immunoSEQ multiplex PCR; TCRdb stores in-frame clones only, minus some. The repertoire holds approximately 140,000 clones, 70% to 90% seen once, with 7.9% in the top ten. On this clone: What it binds is not known.

Germline CDR1 LNHDA, CDR2 SQIVND (reference sequence). The V end lost 6 bases, the J end lost 3 bases, and 20 bases lay between the germline ends. The CDR3 runs to 16 residues. This receptor was obtained from a woman aged 18-29 years in good health and CMV-seropositive. The sample taken for sequencing was PBMCs. The rearrangement joins TRBV19 to TRBJ1-1; D may be TRBD1 (5 bases). Here the CDR3 reads CASSPYTRSGYTEAFF. CDR3 DNA sequence: TGTGCCAGTAGCCCATACACCCGATCAGGGTACACTGAAGCTTTCTTT.